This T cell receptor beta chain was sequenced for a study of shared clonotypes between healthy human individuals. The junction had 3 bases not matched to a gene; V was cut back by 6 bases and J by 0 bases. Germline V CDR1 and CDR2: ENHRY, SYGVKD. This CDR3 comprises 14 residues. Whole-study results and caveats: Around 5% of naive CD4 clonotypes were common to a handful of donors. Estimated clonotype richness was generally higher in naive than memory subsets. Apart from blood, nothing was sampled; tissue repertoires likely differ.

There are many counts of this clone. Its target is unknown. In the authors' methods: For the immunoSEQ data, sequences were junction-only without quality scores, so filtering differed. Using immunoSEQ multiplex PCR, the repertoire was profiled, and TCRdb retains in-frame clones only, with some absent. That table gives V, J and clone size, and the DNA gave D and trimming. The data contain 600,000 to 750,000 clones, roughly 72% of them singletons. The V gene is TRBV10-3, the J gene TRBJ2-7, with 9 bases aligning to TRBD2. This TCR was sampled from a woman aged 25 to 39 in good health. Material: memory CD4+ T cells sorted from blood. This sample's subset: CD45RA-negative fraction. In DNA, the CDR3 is TGTGCCATCAGCGGGACTAGCAGCTCCTACGAGCAGTACTTC. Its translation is CAISGTSSSYEQYF.